The subject of this entry is one TCR beta chain. This CDR3 region has 14 residues. The trim removed 4 bases at V and 3 bases at J, leaving 3 bases unmatched. Germline V gene sequence: CDR1 MGHRA, CDR2 YSYEKL. The data were obtained in a study of blood T cell repertoires in COVID-19. Turning to the study itself: Sites in the United States, Italy and Spain provided acute and convalescent COVID-19 samples. T cells, B-cell-depleted T cells, or PBMCs supplied cDNA or gDNA.

Source study methods: Estimates of nucleated cell counts were drawn from the amplification of reference gene primers. Clones were read by immunoSEQ multiplex PCR, and TCRdb kept only the in-frame ones, dropping some. The V and J calls and clone size come from that table; D and trimming were worked out from the DNA. The sample includes approximately 150,000 clones, approximately 88% of them seen just once. The sample taken for sequencing was peripheral blood. The chain joins TRBV4-1 to TRBJ2-7; 10 positions agree with TRBD1. The clonotype comes from a woman aged 50 to 60 with acute or convalescent COVID-19. The CDR3 coding sequence is TGCGCCAGCAGCCCTTGGACAGGGGGCTACGAGCAGTACTTC. It is translated as CASSPWTGGYEQYF.